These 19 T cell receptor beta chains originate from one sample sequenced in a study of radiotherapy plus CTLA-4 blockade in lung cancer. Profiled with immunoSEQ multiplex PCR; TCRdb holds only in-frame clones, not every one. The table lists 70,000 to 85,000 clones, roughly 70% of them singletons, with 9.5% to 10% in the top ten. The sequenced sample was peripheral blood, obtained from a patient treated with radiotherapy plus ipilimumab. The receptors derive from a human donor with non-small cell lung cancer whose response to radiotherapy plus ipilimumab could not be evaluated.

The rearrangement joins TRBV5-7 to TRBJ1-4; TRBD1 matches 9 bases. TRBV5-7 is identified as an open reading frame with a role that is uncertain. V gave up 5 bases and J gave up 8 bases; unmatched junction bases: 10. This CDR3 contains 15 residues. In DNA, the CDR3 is TGTGCCAGCAGACACGACCGGGACAGGGAGGAAAAACTGTTTTTT. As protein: CASRHDRDREEKLFF.

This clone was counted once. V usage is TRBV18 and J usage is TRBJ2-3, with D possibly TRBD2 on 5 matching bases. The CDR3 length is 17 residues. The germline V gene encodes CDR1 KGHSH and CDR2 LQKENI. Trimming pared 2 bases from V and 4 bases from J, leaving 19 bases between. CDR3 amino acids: CASSPRSGGSRADTQYF. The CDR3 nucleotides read TGTGCCAGCTCACCAAGGTCAGGCGGGTCAAGGGCAGATACGCAGTATTTT.

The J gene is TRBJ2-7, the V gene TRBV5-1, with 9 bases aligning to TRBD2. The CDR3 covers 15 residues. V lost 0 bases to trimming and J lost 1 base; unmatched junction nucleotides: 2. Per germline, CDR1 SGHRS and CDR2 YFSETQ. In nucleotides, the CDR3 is TGCGCCAGCAGCTTGGGACTAGCGGAGTCCTACGAGCAGTACTTC. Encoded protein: CASSLGLAESYEQYF.

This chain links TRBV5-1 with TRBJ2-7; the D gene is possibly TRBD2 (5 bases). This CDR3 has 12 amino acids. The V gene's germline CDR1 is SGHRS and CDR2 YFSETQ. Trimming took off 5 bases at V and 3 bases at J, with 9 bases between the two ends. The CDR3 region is CASRRESYEQYF. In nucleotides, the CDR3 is TGCGCCAGCAGGAGGGAGAGCTACGAGCAGTACTTC.

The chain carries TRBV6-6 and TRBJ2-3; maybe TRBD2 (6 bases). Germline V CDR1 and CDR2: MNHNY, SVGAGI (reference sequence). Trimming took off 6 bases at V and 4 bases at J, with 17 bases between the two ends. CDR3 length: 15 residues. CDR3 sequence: CASSSRDLAADTQYF. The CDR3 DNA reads TGTGCCAGCAGCAGCCGGGACTTGGCAGCAGATACGCAGTATTTT.

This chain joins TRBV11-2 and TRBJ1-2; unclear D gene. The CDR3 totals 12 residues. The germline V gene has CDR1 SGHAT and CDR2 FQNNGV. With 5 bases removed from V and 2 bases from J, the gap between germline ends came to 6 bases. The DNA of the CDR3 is TGTGCCAGCAGCGCGGCCAACTATGGCTACACCTTC. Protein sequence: CASSAANYGYTF.

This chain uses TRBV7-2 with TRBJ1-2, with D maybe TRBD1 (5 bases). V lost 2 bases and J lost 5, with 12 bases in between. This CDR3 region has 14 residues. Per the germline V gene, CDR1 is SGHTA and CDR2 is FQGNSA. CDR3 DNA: TGTGCCAGCAGCTTATCTTCAGGGCAATATGGCTACACCTTC. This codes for CASSLSSGQYGYTF.

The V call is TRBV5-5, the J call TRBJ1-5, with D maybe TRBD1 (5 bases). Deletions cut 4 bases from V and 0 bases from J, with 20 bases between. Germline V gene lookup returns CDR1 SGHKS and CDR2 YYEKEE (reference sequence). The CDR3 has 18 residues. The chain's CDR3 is CASSPSYQGSHSNQPQHF. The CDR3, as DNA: TGTGCCAGCAGCCCATCCTATCAGGGATCACATAGCAATCAGCCCCAGCATTTT.

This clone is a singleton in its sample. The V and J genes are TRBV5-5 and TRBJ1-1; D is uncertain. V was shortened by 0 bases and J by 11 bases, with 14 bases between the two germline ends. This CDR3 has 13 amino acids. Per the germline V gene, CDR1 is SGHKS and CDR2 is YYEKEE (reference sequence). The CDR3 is CASSLDLFGEAFF. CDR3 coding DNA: TGTGCCAGCAGCTTGGACCTTTTCGGAGAGGCTTTCTTT.

As DNA, the CDR3 is TGTGCCACCAGCATAAGGAGCTCAACTAATGAAAAACTGTTTTTT. This gives the protein CATSIRSSTNEKLFF. The V gene is TRBV15, the J gene TRBJ1-4; D remains unclear. With 4 bases removed from V and 0 bases from J, the gap between germline ends came to 9 bases. The CDR3 loop spans 15 amino acids. Germline V gene data show CDR1 as LNHNV and CDR2 as YYDKDF (reference sequence). Combining the CDR3 with reference TRBV15 and TRBJ1-4 gives the whole variable domain DAMVIQNPRYQVTQFGKPVTLSCSQTLNHNVMYWYQQKSSQAPKLLFHYYDKDFNNEADTPDNFQSRRPNTSFCFLDIRSPGLGDTAMYLCATSIRSSTNEKLFFGSGTQLSVL.

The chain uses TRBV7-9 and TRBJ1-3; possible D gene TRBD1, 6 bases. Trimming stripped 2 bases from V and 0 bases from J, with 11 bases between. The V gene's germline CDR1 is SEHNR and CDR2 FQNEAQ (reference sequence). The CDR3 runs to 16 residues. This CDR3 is CASSLPGHLSGNTIYF. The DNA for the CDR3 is TGTGCCAGCAGCTTACCGGGACATCTCTCTGGAAACACCATATATTTT.

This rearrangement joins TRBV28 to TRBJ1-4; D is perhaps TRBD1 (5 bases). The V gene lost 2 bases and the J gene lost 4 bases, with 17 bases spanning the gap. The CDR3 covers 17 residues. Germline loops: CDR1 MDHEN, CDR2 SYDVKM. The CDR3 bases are TGTGCCAGCAGTTTAGGGGCCTCAGGGACTTTTAATGAAAAACTGTTTTTT. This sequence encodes CASSLGASGTFNEKLFF.

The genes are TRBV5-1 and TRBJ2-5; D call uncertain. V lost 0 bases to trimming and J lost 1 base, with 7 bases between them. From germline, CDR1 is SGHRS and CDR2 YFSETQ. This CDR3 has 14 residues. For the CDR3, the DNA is TGCGCCAGCAGCTTGGCAGCGCCCCAAGAGACCCAGTACTTC. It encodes CASSLAAPQETQYF.

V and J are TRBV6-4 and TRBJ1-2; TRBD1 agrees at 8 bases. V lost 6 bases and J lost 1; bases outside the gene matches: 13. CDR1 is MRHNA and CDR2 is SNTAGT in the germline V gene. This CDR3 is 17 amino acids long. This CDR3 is CASRRTGSLNFNYGYTF. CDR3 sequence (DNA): TGTGCCAGCAGACGGACAGGGAGCCTTAATTTTAACTATGGCTACACCTTC.

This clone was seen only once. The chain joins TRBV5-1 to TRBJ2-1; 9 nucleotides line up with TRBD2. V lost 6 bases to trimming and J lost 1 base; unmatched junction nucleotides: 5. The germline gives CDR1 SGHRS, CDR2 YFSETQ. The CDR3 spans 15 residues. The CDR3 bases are TGCGCCAGCATTCCGACTAGCGGTTCCTACAATGAGCAGTTCTTC. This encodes CASIPTSGSYNEQFF.

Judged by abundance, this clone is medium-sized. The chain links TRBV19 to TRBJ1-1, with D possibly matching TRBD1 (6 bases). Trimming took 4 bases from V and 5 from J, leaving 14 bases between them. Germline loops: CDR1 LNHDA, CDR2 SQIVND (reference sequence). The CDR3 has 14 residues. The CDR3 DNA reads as TGTGCCAGTAGTAACCAGGGGAGTCGGACTGAAGCTTTCTTT. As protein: CASSNQGSRTEAFF.

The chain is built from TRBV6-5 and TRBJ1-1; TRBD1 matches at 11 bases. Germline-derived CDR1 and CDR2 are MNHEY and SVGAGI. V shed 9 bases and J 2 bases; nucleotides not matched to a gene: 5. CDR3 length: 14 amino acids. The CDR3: CASRTGGLNTEAFF. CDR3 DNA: TGTGCCAGTCGGACAGGGGGCTTAAACACTGAAGCTTTCTTT.

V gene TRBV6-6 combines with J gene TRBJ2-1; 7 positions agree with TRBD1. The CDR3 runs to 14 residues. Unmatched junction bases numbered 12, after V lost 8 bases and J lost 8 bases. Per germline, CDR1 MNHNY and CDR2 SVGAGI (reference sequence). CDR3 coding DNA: TGTGCCAGCGCTAATGCGGACAGGCCTGATGAGCAGTTCTTC. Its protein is CASANADRPDEQFF.

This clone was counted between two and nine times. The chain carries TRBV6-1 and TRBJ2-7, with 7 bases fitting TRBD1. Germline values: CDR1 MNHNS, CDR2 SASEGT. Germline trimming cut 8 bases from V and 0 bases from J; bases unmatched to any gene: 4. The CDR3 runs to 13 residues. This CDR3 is CASVRDSSYEQYF. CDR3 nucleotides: TGTGCCAGCGTCCGGGACAGCTCCTACGAGCAGTACTTC.